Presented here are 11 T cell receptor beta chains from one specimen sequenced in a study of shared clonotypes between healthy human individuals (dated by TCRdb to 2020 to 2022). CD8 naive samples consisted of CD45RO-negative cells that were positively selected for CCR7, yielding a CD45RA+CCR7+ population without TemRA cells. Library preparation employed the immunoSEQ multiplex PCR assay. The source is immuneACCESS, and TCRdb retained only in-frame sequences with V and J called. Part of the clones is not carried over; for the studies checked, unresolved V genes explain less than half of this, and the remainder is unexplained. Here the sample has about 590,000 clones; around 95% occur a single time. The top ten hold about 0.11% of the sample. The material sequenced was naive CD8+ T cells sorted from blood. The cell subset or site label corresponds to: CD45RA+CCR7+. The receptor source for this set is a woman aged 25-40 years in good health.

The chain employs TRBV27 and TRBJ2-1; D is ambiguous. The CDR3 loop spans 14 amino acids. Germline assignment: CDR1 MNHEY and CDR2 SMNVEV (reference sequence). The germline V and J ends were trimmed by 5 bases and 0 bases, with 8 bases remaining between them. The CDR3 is CASSLRNSYNEQFF. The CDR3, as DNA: TGTGCCAGCAGTCTTCGCAACTCCTACAATGAGCAGTTCTTC.

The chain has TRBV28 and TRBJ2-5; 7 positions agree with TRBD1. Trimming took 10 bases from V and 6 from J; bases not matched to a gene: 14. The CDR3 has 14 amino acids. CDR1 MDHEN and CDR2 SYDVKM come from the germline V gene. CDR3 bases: TGTGCCAACGATACTCGACAGGGTAGAAAGACCCAGTACTTC. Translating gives CANDTRQGRKTQYF.

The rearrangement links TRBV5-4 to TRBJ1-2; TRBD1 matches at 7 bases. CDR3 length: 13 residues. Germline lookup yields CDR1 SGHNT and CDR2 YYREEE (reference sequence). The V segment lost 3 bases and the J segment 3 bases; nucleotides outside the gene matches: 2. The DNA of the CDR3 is TGTGCCAGCAGCTCCGGGACAGACTATGGCTACACCTTC. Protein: CASSSGTDYGYTF. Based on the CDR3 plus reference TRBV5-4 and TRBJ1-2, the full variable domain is ETGVTQSPTHLIKTRGQQVTLRCSSQSGHNTVSWYQQALGQGPQFIFQYYREEENGRGNFPPRFSGLQFPNYSSELNVNALELDDSALYLCASSSGTDYGYTFGSGTRLTVV.

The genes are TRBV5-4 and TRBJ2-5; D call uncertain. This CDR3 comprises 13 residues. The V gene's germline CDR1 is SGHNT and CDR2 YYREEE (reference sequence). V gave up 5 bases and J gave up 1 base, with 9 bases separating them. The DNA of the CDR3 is TGTGCCAGCAGTCCCCATATCCAAGAGACCCAGTACTTC. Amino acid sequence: CASSPHIQETQYF.

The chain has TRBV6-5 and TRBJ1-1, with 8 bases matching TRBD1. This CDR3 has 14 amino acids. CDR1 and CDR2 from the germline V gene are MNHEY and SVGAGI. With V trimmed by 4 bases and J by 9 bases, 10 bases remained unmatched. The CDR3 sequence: CASSSPNRGGKAFF. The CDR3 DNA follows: TGTGCCAGCAGTTCCCCGAACAGGGGGGGCAAAGCTTTCTTT.

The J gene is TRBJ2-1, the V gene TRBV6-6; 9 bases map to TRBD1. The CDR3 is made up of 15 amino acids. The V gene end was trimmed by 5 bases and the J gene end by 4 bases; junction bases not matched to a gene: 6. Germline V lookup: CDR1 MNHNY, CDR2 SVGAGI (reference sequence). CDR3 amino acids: CASSGSGTGYNEQFF. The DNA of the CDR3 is TGTGCCAGCAGTGGATCCGGGACAGGGTACAATGAGCAGTTCTTC.

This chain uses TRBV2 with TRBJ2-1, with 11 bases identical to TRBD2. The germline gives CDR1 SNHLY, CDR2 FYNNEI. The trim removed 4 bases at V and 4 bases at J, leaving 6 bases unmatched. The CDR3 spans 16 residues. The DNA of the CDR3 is TGTGCCAGCAGTGTCATACTAGCGGGAGTGTACAATGAGCAGTTCTTC. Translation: CASSVILAGVYNEQFF.

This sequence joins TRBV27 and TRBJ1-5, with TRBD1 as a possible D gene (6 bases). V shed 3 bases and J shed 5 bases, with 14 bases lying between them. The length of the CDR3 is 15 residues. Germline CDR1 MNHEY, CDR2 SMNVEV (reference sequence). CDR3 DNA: TGTGCCAGCAGTTTCCTTGGGGGCGGAGATCAGCCCCAGCATTTT. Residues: CASSFLGGGDQPQHF.

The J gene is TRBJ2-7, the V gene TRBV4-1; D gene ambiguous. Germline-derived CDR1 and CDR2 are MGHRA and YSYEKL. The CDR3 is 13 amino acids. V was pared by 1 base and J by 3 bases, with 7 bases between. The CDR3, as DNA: TGCGCCAGCAGCCAAGTTGGGCACTACGAGCAGTACTTC. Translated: CASSQVGHYEQYF.

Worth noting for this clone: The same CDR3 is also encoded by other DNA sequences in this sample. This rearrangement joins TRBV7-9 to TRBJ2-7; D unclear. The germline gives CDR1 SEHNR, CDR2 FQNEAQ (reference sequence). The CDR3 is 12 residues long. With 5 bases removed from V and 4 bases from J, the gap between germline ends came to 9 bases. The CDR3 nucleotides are TGTGCCAGCAGCCCCAATTCGTACGAGCAGTACTTC. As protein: CASSPNSYEQYF. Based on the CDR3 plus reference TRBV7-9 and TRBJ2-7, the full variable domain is DTGVSQNPRHKITKRGQNVTFRCDPISEHNRLYWYRQTLGQGPEFLTYFQNEAQLEKSRLLSDRFSAERPKGSFSTLEIQRTEQGDSAMYLCASSPNSYEQYFGPGTRLTVT.

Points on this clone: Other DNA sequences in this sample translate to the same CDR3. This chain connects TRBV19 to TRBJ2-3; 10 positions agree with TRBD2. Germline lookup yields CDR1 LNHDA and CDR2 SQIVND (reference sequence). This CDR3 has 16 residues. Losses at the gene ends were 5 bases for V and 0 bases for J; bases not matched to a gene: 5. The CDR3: CASSLRTSGSTDTQYF. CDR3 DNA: TGTGCCAGTAGTCTAAGGACTAGCGGTAGCACAGATACGCAGTATTTT.